The 23 T cell receptor beta chains below all came from one sample that was sequenced in a study of T cells after posttransplantation cyclophosphamide. Libraries were prepared by immunoSEQ multiplex PCR; TCRdb keeps only in-frame clonotypes and omits some of them. Altogether more than 60,000 clones are present, 90% to 95% being singletons, with the ten largest covering approximately 2.7%. The sample comprised PBMCs. These receptors were taken from a woman aged 25-40 years in good health and a related stem cell transplant donor.

This clone was recorded once. V gene TRBV7-7 combines with J gene TRBJ2-2, with TRBD2 matching 16 bases. Trimming removed 5 bases from V and 4 bases from J; junction bases left unmatched: 10. The CDR3 contains 19 residues. Germline-derived CDR1 and CDR2 are SSHAT and FNYEAQ (reference sequence). CDR3 region: CASSRSGTSGGASTGELFF. The CDR3 nucleotides read TGTGCCAGCAGCCGCTCCGGGACTAGCGGGGGGGCGAGCACCGGGGAGCTGTTTTTT.

The chain recombines TRBV15 with TRBJ1-6, with D unclear. CDR1 is LNHNV, CDR2 YYDKDF, per germline (reference sequence). Trimming removed 6 bases at V and 5 bases at J, with 8 bases between. There are 13 residues in the CDR3. DNA of the CDR3: TGTGCCACCAGGCGGGCGAATAATTCACCCCTCCACTTT. This gives the protein CATRRANNSPLHF.

The genes are TRBV4-3 and TRBJ1-2, with TRBD1 identical over 7 bases. CDR3 length: 15 amino acids. Per the germline V gene, CDR1 is LGHNA and CDR2 is YSLEER. V gave up 1 base and J gave up 6 bases; unmatched junction bases: 8. DNA for the CDR3: TGCGCCAGCAGCCAAGTCTCCGGGACAGTGGATGGCTACACCTTC. Translating it yields CASSQVSGTVDGYTF.

This rearrangement joins TRBV4-1 to TRBJ2-7; TRBD2 matches at 8 bases. Trimming removed 1 base from V and 0 bases from J; junction bases left unmatched: 5. The V gene's germline CDR1 is MGHRA and CDR2 YSYEKL. CDR3 length equals 16 residues. The CDR3 loop reads CASSQAQGTSSYEQYF. The CDR3 DNA sequence: TGCGCCAGCAGCCAAGCGCAGGGGACTAGCTCCTACGAGCAGTACTTC.

The chain employs TRBV5-1 and TRBJ2-3; 10 bases are a match to TRBD2. This CDR3 has 18 residues. The junction had 9 bases not matched to a gene; V was cut back by 0 bases and J by 2 bases. Germline V gives CDR1 SGHRS, CDR2 YFSETQ. The CDR3 DNA reads as TGCGCCAGCAGCTTGGCGGGAGCGGGGGGGCCGGACACAGATACGCAGTATTTT. Translated, it gives CASSLAGAGGPDTDTQYF.

The genes are TRBV30 and TRBJ1-3; D is ambiguous. CDR1 is GTSNPN and CDR2 is SVGIG in the germline V gene (reference sequence). This CDR3 spans 14 amino acids. Trimming left V 4 bases short and J 1 base short, with 11 bases between. CDR3 amino acids: CAWTPTRSGNTIYF. CDR3 sequence (DNA): TGTGCCTGGACCCCCACAAGATCTGGAAACACCATATATTTT.

This clone was found once. The chain is built from TRBV4-1 and TRBJ1-1; 8 nucleotides line up with TRBD1. The V and J ends lost 0 bases and 4 bases, in that order; junction bases with no gene match: 4. In germline, CDR1 is MGHRA, CDR2 YSYEKL. The CDR3 has 15 residues. The CDR3 DNA reads as TGCGCCAGCAGCCAAGAAGGTACAGGGGGCACTGAAGCTTTCTTT. Protein sequence: CASSQEGTGGTEAFF.

This clone has a single count. V is TRBV4-2 and J is TRBJ2-3, with 9 bases lining up with TRBD2. In germline, CDR1 is LGHNA, CDR2 YNFKEQ. The CDR3 is 15 amino acids. V lost 0 bases to trimming and J lost 4 bases; unmatched junction nucleotides: 2. Here the CDR3 reads CASSQERGGPDTQYF. The CDR3 nucleotides are TGTGCCAGCAGCCAAGAGCGGGGGGGCCCAGATACGCAGTATTTT.

This chain uses TRBV7-8 with TRBJ1-5; the D is unclear. Per the germline V gene, CDR1 is SGHVS and CDR2 is FQNEAQ. The V and J ends lost 2 bases and 7 bases respectively, with 15 bases between them. There are 15 residues in the CDR3. CDR3 sequence: CASSLFQGPAQPQHF. DNA of the CDR3: TGTGCCAGCAGCTTATTCCAAGGCCCTGCGCAGCCCCAGCATTTT.

The CDR3, as DNA: TGCGCCAGCAGTCCACAGGGGTTTTCCTACGAGCAGTACTTC. It codes for CASSPQGFSYEQYF. The J gene is TRBJ2-7, the V gene TRBV4-1, with 7 bases identical to TRBD1. V gave up 6 bases and J gave up 1 base; unmatched junction bases: 6. Per germline, CDR1 MGHRA and CDR2 YSYEKL. There are 14 residues in the CDR3.

V gene TRBV13 combines with J gene TRBJ1-1; D unclear. Germline loops: CDR1 PRHDT, CDR2 FYEKMQ (reference sequence). The CDR3 is 13 amino acids. Trimming removed 4 bases at V and 9 bases at J, with 15 bases between. The CDR3 nucleotides are TGTGCCAGCAGCTCGGAGGGAAAAGGGAAAGCTTTCTTT. It encodes CASSSEGKGKAFF.

This clone was picked up one time. V usage is TRBV7-9 and J usage is TRBJ1-4, with 7 nucleotides matching TRBD1. The trim removed 5 bases at V and 7 bases at J, leaving 4 bases unmatched. Germline values: CDR1 SEHNR, CDR2 FQNEAQ (reference sequence). The CDR3 covers 13 residues. CDR3 sequence (DNA): TGTGCCAGCAGCGTAGGGGGCGGTGAAAAACTGTTTTTT. Protein: CASSVGGGEKLFF.

The chain combines TRBV4-2 with TRBJ2-7; D possibly matches TRBD1 or TRBD2 (5 bases each). This CDR3 has 16 amino acids. Germline assignment: CDR1 LGHNA and CDR2 YNFKEQ. V was pared by 1 base and J by 1 base, with 14 bases between. The CDR3 DNA reads TGTGCCAGCAGCCAAGTTGGGCAGGGAGCGTCCTACGAGCAGTACTTC. It yields the protein CASSQVGQGASYEQYF.

V and J are TRBV6-5 and TRBJ1-2; 10 positions agree with TRBD1. This CDR3 has 16 amino acids. The J segment lost 0 bases and the V segment lost 2 bases, leaving 3 bases of the junction unmatched. Germline lookup yields CDR1 MNHEY and CDR2 SVGAGI. CDR3 in DNA: TGTGCCAGCAGTTACAGGACAGGGGGATCTAACTATGGCTACACCTTC. Translation: CASSYRTGGSNYGYTF.

The chain is built from TRBV4-1 and TRBJ2-7; the match to TRBD1 covers 9 bases. Germline-derived CDR1 and CDR2 are MGHRA and YSYEKL. The V segment lost 4 bases and the J segment 4 bases; nucleotides outside the gene matches: 11. The CDR3 extends over 16 amino acids. The CDR3 reads CASSRITGTGRYEQYF. CDR3 coding DNA: TGCGCCAGCAGCCGAATCACCGGGACAGGGAGGTACGAGCAGTACTTC.

The chain employs TRBV7-8 and TRBJ1-5, with TRBD1 matching 7 bases. CDR3 length equals 14 residues. Germline V lookup: CDR1 SGHVS, CDR2 FQNEAQ. Unmatched junction bases numbered 6, after V lost 5 bases and J lost 5 bases. This chain's CDR3 is CASSTGTVYQPQHF. The CDR3 DNA is TGTGCCAGCAGCACCGGGACAGTCTATCAGCCCCAGCATTTT. Looking up the rest from reference TRBV7-8 and TRBJ1-5 gives the full variable domain: GAGVSQSPRYKVAKRGQDVALRCDPISGHVSLFWYQQALGQGPEFLTYFQNEAQLDKSGLPSDRFFAERPEGSVSTLKIQRTQQEDSAVYLCASSTGTVYQPQHFGDGTRLSIL.

A few counts support this clone. The chain combines TRBV19 with TRBJ1-2; unclear D gene. CDR1 LNHDA and CDR2 SQIVND come from the germline V gene (reference sequence). This CDR3 has 12 amino acids. The V and J ends lost 6 bases and 8 bases respectively, with 13 bases between them. The CDR3 region is CASRAVVQGYTF. In DNA form, the CDR3 reads TGTGCCAGTAGAGCAGTGGTACAGGGCTACACCTTC. Complete variable domain (other parts from reference TRBV19 and TRBJ1-2): DGGITQSPKYLFRKEGQNVTLSCEQNLNHDAMYWYRQDPGQGLRLIYYSQIVNDFQKGDIAEGYSVSREKKESFPLTVTSAQKNPTAFYLCASRAVVQGYTFGSGTRLTVV.

The chain joins TRBV10-3 to TRBJ2-6, with D possibly being TRBD2 (6 bases). Per the germline V gene, CDR1 is ENHRY and CDR2 is SYGVKD. V lost 6 bases and J 0 bases, leaving 24 bases between the germline ends. The CDR3 extends over 20 amino acids. CDR3 DNA sequence: TGTGCCATCAGCGGCCTAATGGGACGCCGGGGGAACTCTGGGGCCAACGTCCTGACTTTC. This sequence encodes CAISGLMGRRGNSGANVLTF.

The V call is TRBV10-3, the J call TRBJ1-3, with a possible D match to TRBD1 (5 bases). V gave up 3 bases and J gave up 0 bases, with 15 bases separating them. Per germline, CDR1 ENHRY and CDR2 SYGVKD. This CDR3 has 17 residues. The CDR3 region has the DNA TGTGCCATCAGTGATCTCGGCAGGGCCTCCTCTGGAAACACCATATATTTT. Its translation: CAISDLGRASSGNTIYF.

The gene calls are TRBV6-4 and TRBJ1-6; TRBD1 might be the D (6 bases). This CDR3 comprises 14 residues. CDR1 is MRHNA and CDR2 is SNTAGT in the germline V gene. V lost 6 bases to trimming and J lost 5 bases, with 11 bases between them. CDR3 in amino acids: CASSEGHHNSPLHF. The CDR3, as DNA: TGTGCCAGCAGCGAGGGACACCATAATTCACCCCTCCACTTT.

The rearrangement links TRBV15 to TRBJ2-7; D may be TRBD1 (5 bases). The CDR3 contains 14 residues. The germline CDR1 and CDR2 sequences are LNHNV and YYDKDF (reference sequence). The V and J ends lost 0 bases and 6 bases respectively, with 12 bases between them. CDR3 nucleotide sequence: TGTGCCACCAGCAGAGAGGGCAGGGTCGGCGAGCAGTACTTC. This sequence encodes CATSREGRVGEQYF.

The V call is TRBV6-5, the J call TRBJ2-2; 7 bases agree with TRBD1. The J segment lost 7 bases and the V segment lost 8 bases, leaving 7 bases of the junction unmatched. The CDR3 is 13 residues long. Germline V gives CDR1 MNHEY, CDR2 SVGAGI. The CDR3 loop reads CASGTDSVGELFF. As DNA, the CDR3 is TGTGCCAGCGGGACAGATAGTGTCGGGGAGCTGTTTTTT.

This chain links TRBV7-6 with TRBJ1-1; no firm D call. Per the germline V gene, CDR1 is SGHVS and CDR2 is FNYEAQ. V lost 1 base and J 0 bases, leaving 6 bases between the germline ends. The CDR3 totals 14 residues. The CDR3 sequence: CASSLGGLNTEAFF. The CDR3 DNA reads TGTGCCAGCAGCTTAGGGGGTCTGAACACTGAAGCTTTCTTT.